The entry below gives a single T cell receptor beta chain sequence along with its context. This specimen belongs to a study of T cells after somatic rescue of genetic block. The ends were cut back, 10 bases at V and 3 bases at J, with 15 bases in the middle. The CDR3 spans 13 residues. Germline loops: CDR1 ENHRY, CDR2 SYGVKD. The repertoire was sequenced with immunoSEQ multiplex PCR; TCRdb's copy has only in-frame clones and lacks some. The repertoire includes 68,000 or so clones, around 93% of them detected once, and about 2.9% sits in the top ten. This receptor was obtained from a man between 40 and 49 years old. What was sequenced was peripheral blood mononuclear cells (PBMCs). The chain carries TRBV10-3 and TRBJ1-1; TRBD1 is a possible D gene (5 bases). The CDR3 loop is CATRWAGDTEAFF. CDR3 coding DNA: TGTGCCACCCGCTGGGCGGGGGACACTGAAGCTTTCTTT.